What follows are 19 T cell receptor beta chains derived from one specimen sequenced in a study of neurological immune-mediated disorders. One entry per CDR3 protein results from TCRdb running MiXCR on the 5' RACE reads. The sample comprises approximately 50,000 distinct CDR3 sequences, roughly 7.7% of which are singletons, and about 1.9% rests with the top ten. Time point described: longitudinal time-point 3. Sequenced sample: PBMCs. The receptor source for this set is a woman between 35 and 50 years old in good health.

In this sample, this clonotype turned up many times. V usage is TRBV3-1 and J usage is TRBJ2-1; D gene unclear. Per the germline V gene, CDR1 is LGHDT and CDR2 is YNNKEL (reference sequence). V lost 1 base, J lost 0 bases, and 4 bases lay in between. The CDR3 consists of 14 residues. This chain's CDR3 is CASSQGGSYNEQFF. The CDR3, as DNA: TGTGCCAGCAGCCAAGGAGGCTCCTACAATGAGCAGTTCTTC.

This clonotype was counted only a few times. The chain uses TRBV20-1 and TRBJ2-3; TRBD2 agrees at 8 bases. The trim removed 3 bases at V and 2 bases at J, leaving 7 bases unmatched. The V gene's germline CDR1 is DFQATT and CDR2 SNEGSKA (reference sequence). CDR3 size: 15 residues. This chain's CDR3 is CSASRISGVTDTQYF. CDR3 DNA: TGCAGTGCTAGTAGGATTAGCGGGGTCACAGATACGCAGTATTTT.

The chain recombines TRBV20-1 with TRBJ1-2; 9 nucleotides line up with TRBD1. The germline gives CDR1 DFQATT, CDR2 SNEGSKA (reference sequence). The CDR3 covers 14 residues. The V gene end was trimmed by 6 bases and the J gene end by 3 bases; junction bases not matched to a gene: 8. CDR3 sequence reads: CSASPGQGDYGYTF. CDR3 sequence (DNA): TGCAGTGCGAGTCCGGGACAGGGCGACTATGGCTACACCTTC.

This clonotype was counted many times. This chain links TRBV12-3 or TRBV12-4 with TRBJ1-1; possibly TRBD1 for D (5 bases). Deletions cut 3 bases from V and 3 bases from J, with 11 bases between. This CDR3 has 14 residues. In DNA form, the CDR3 reads TGTGCCAGCAGTTTTCGGGGGGTGGACACTGAAGCTTTCTTT. It specifies CASSFRGVDTEAFF.

This clonotype has at least ten counts. This chain joins TRBV4-2 and TRBJ1-2; D is unclear. The CDR3 loop spans 15 amino acids. Germline CDR1 and CDR2: LGHNA and YNFKEQ. Trimming took 0 bases from V and 2 from J, leaving 10 bases between them. The CDR3 sequence is CASSQDSQGNYGYTF. CDR3 bases: TGTGCCAGCAGCCAAGACTCCCAAGGGAACTATGGCTACACCTTC.

This clonotype was picked up many times. The chain recombines TRBV7-9 with TRBJ1-2, with TRBD1 as a possible D gene (6 bases). The CDR3 is made up of 13 amino acids. V was shortened by 1 base and J by 6 bases, with 9 bases between the two germline ends. Germline CDR1 and CDR2: SEHNR and FQNEAQ (reference sequence). CDR3 amino acids: CASSLGGADGYTF. CDR3 in DNA: TGTGCCAGCAGCTTAGGGGGGGCCGATGGCTACACCTTC.

Ten or more counts support this clonotype. This sequence joins TRBV12-3 or TRBV12-4 and TRBJ2-3, with D perhaps TRBD2 (7 bases). V lost 8 bases, J lost 6 bases, and 12 bases lay in between. This CDR3 comprises 12 residues. DNA for the CDR3: TGTGCCAGCGGCGGGGGCCTGGATACGCAGTATTTT. Translation: CASGGGLDTQYF.

This clonotype was counted many times. The chain links TRBV7-2 to TRBJ2-7; 9 bases align to TRBD1. Germline values: CDR1 SGHTA, CDR2 FQGNSA. The CDR3 is 14 amino acids. With 5 bases clipped from V and 3 bases from J, the junction kept 5 bases outside the gene matches. The CDR3 DNA is TGTGCCAGCAGCCCAGACAGGGGGAGCTACGAGCAGTACTTC. Amino acids: CASSPDRGSYEQYF.

This clonotype was seen at least ten times. The V gene is TRBV7-2, the J gene TRBJ2-5; the D gene could be TRBD1 or TRBD2 (5 bases each). Germline CDR1 is SGHTA and CDR2 is FQGNSA. This CDR3 contains 14 residues. V was clipped by 5 bases and J by 2 bases, with 12 bases between them. The CDR3, as DNA: TGTGCCAGCAGCCCGAGGGACGGTCAAGAGACCCAGTACTTC. Translation gives CASSPRDGQETQYF.

This clonotype has ten or more counts. The chain employs TRBV5-1 and TRBJ2-7; no firm D call. The CDR3 has 12 amino acids. V dropped 4 bases and J dropped 3 bases, with 8 bases sitting between them. The germline CDR1 and CDR2 sequences are SGHRS and YFSETQ. For the CDR3, the DNA is TGCGCCAGCAGCGCGGACGGCTACGAGCAGTACTTC. Its translation: CASSADGYEQYF.

At least ten counts were recorded for this clonotype. The chain uses TRBV29-1 and TRBJ2-2; D possibly corresponds to TRBD1 (5 bases). This CDR3 has 13 residues. The ends were cut back, 2 bases at V and 6 bases at J, with 10 bases in the middle. The germline CDR1 and CDR2 sequences are SQVTM and ANQGSEA. The CDR3, as DNA: TGCAGCGTTGAACCTGACAGACCCGGGGAGCTGTTTTTT. Translation gives CSVEPDRPGELFF.

On this clonotype: A much larger clonotype is one base distant, so this may be a read error. This chain links TRBV20-1 with TRBJ1-5; no reliable D call. The CDR3 runs to 13 residues. Per the germline V gene, CDR1 is DFQATT and CDR2 is SNEGSKA (reference sequence). The CDR3 bases are TGCAGTGCCAGCCTCAAATACAATCATCCCCAGCATTTT. As protein: CSASLKYNHPQHF.

The chain couples TRBV4-2 to TRBJ2-2; 9 bases are a match to TRBD1. Unmatched junction bases numbered 4, after V lost 1 base and J lost 7 bases. The CDR3 length is 15 residues. Germline values: CDR1 LGHNA, CDR2 YNFKEQ. The CDR3, as DNA: TGTGCCAGCAGCCAAGGGGACAGGGACAGCGGGGAGCTGTTTTTT. This codes for CASSQGDRDSGELFF.

This clonotype occurred many times. The chain recombines TRBV5-1 with TRBJ2-1, with D hard to call. Per germline, CDR1 SGHRS and CDR2 YFSETQ. The CDR3 runs to 12 residues. V was shortened by 2 bases and J by 6 bases, with 6 bases between the two germline ends. The CDR3 reads CASSFLGNEQFF. The CDR3 DNA reads as TGCGCCAGCAGCTTCCTGGGCAATGAGCAGTTCTTC.

This clonotype was seen at least ten times. The V gene is TRBV5-1, the J gene TRBJ2-1; D ambiguous. CDR3 length equals 12 residues. Trimming took 7 bases from V and 11 from J, leaving 16 bases between them. Germline loops: CDR1 SGHRS, CDR2 YFSETQ. The CDR3 DNA reads TGCGCCAGCCGAAGCTCCGACCTTAAGCAGTTCTTC. Protein: CASRSSDLKQFF.

This clonotype showed up many times. The chain is built from TRBV5-1 and TRBJ1-4, with a weak D call TRBD1 (6 bases). The V gene lost 4 bases and the J gene lost 8 bases, with 18 bases spanning the gap. In germline, CDR1 is SGHRS, CDR2 YFSETQ. This CDR3 region has 15 residues. The CDR3 loop is CASSVGIDRSEKLFF. The CDR3 coding sequence is TGCGCCAGCAGCGTGGGTATAGACAGGAGCGAAAAACTGTTTTTT.

This clonotype was seen many times. V is TRBV6-6 and J is TRBJ2-1; 9 nucleotides agree with TRBD1. Germline V gene data show CDR1 as MNHNY and CDR2 as SVGAGI (reference sequence). This CDR3 contains 14 residues. V shed 5 bases, J shed 10 bases, and the junction held 9 bases outside the gene matches. Written as DNA, the CDR3 is TGTGCCAGCAGTGACGGACAGGGGCCCCTGGAGCAGTTCTTC. Translation gives CASSDGQGPLEQFF.

This chain joins TRBV7-2 and TRBJ2-7, with D perhaps matching TRBD2 (6 bases). This CDR3 has 16 amino acids. Germline assignment: CDR1 SGHTA and CDR2 FQGNSA. V was cut by 2 bases and J by 1 base, with 15 bases left in between. Here the CDR3 reads CASSLNVLGGSYEQYF. The CDR3, as DNA: TGTGCCAGCAGCTTAAATGTTCTTGGGGGGTCCTACGAGCAGTACTTC.

Only a few counts were recorded for this clonotype. V is TRBV29-1 and J is TRBJ1-3; a weak D match, TRBD1 (5 bases). From germline, CDR1 is SQVTM and CDR2 ANQGSEA. Trimming pared 8 bases from V and 2 bases from J, leaving 16 bases between. The CDR3 runs 14 residues. DNA of the CDR3: TGCAGCTTCAGCCGGGGGGGGACTGGAAACACCATATATTTT. This translates into CSFSRGGTGNTIYF.